The 27 T cell receptor beta chains presented below share a single source sample, sequenced in a study of blood T cell repertoires in COVID-19. TCRdb's copy holds only in-frame clones and misses some; the assay was immunoSEQ multiplex PCR. The table lists around 290,000 clones, approximately 93% of them singletons. The material sequenced was peripheral blood. Source of these receptors: a woman in her twenties or thirties with COVID-19, enrolled during active disease.

This chain joins TRBV10-2 and TRBJ2-4; D might be TRBD2 (5 bases). Germline V CDR1 and CDR2: WSHSY, SAAADI. The V and J ends lost 7 bases and 0 bases respectively, with 16 bases between them. There are 16 residues in the CDR3. As DNA, the CDR3 is TGCGCCAGCACCGCGCTGGAGCGGCTAGCCAAAAACATTCAGTACTTC. Protein product: CASTALERLAKNIQYF.

This chain connects TRBV5-1 to TRBJ1-2; TRBD1 matches 10 bases. V lost 4 bases to trimming and J lost 4 bases; unmatched junction nucleotides: 13. This CDR3 comprises 17 residues. CDR1 is SGHRS and CDR2 is YFSETQ in the germline V gene. The CDR3 spells CASSAYTGTGDVYGYTF. As DNA, the CDR3 is TGCGCCAGCAGCGCCTACACCGGGACAGGGGACGTCTATGGCTACACCTTC.

V usage is TRBV29-1 and J usage is TRBJ2-1; TRBD2 aligns across 15 bases. The CDR3 is 14 amino acids. V trimming: 5 bases; J trimming: 8 bases; junction bases outside the gene matches: 4. Germline V gene lookup returns CDR1 SQVTM and CDR2 ANQGSEA. Written as DNA, the CDR3 is TGCAGCGTTAGGACTAGCGGGAGGGTCGATGAGCAGTTCTTC. Its translation is CSVRTSGRVDEQFF.

The chain employs TRBV12-3 or TRBV12-4 and TRBJ2-3, with a possible D match to TRBD2 (6 bases). The CDR3 spans 13 residues. The V and J ends lost 4 bases and 10 bases respectively, with 15 bases between them. CDR3 amino acids: CASSSGLKTAQYF. The DNA for the CDR3 is TGTGCCAGCAGTTCGGGACTGAAAACGGCGCAGTATTTT.

J is TRBJ2-3 and V is TRBV19; the match to TRBD1 covers 7 bases. V lost 4 bases, J lost 4 bases, and 14 bases stayed unmatched. CDR3 size: 17 residues. CDR1 is LNHDA, CDR2 SQIVND, per germline (reference sequence). The CDR3 here is CASSNSGQGVSADTQYF. The CDR3 region has the DNA TGTGCCAGTAGTAATTCTGGGCAGGGGGTTTCGGCAGATACGCAGTATTTT.

The rearrangement links TRBV9 to TRBJ2-3, with D unresolved. The germline gives CDR1 SGDLS, CDR2 YYNGEE. The V and J ends lost 4 bases and 0 bases respectively, with 12 bases between them. There are 15 residues in the CDR3. The CDR3: CASSYGELSTDTQYF. The CDR3 region has the DNA TGTGCCAGCAGCTACGGTGAACTAAGCACAGATACGCAGTATTTT. Drawing the rest from reference TRBV9 and TRBJ2-3, the complete variable domain is DSGVTQTPKHLITATGQRVTLRCSPRSGDLSVYWYQQSLDQGLQFLIQYYNGEERAKGNILERFSAQQFPDLHSELNLSSLELGDSALYFCASSYGELSTDTQYFGPGTRLTVL.

The genes are TRBV29-1 and TRBJ2-1; TRBD2 aligns across 9 bases. V was clipped by 5 bases and J by 1 base; unmatched bases: 6. Germline CDR1 is SQVTM and CDR2 is ANQGSEA. The CDR3 covers 15 residues. CDR3 bases: TGCAGCGTTCACCTAGCGGGAAGGTCCTACAATGAGCAGTTCTTC. Its protein product is CSVHLAGRSYNEQFF.

The chain combines TRBV3-1 (or the pseudogene TRBV3-2) with TRBJ1-1; possibly TRBD1 for D (5 bases). CDR1 and CDR2 (germline): LGHDT, YNNKEL (reference sequence). V was shortened by 1 base and J by 2 bases, with 11 bases between the two germline ends. CDR3 size: 15 residues. The CDR3 coding sequence is TGTGCCAGCAGCCAAGTGTCAGGGTCTAACACTGAAGCTTTCTTT. Translation gives CASSQVSGSNTEAFF.

The chain is built from TRBV6-1 and TRBJ1-2; TRBD1 aligns across 11 bases. V shed 2 bases, J shed 4 bases, and the junction held 15 bases outside the gene matches. The CDR3 runs to 19 residues. Germline V CDR1 and CDR2: MNHNS, SASEGT. Here the CDR3 DNA reads TGTGCCAGCAGTGAATTTAGGGTCCCGGGACAGGGGGTCGGCTATGGCTACACCTTC. Its protein product is CASSEFRVPGQGVGYGYTF.

This CDR3 is CASSVVDNSEAFF. The CDR3 DNA reads TGTGCCAGCAGCGTAGTCGACAACTCTGAAGCTTTCTTT. The chain carries TRBV9 and TRBJ1-1; no reliable D call. Germline lookup yields CDR1 SGDLS and CDR2 YYNGEE. The CDR3 spans 13 residues. Trimming pared 0 bases from V and 6 bases from J, leaving 9 bases between.

The chain carries TRBV18 and TRBJ2-1, with 13 bases aligning to TRBD2. From germline, CDR1 is KGHSH and CDR2 LQKENI. The CDR3 has 15 amino acids. The J segment lost 7 bases and the V segment lost 5 bases, leaving 5 bases of the junction unmatched. CDR3 DNA: TGTGCCAGCTCAGCCGGGACTAGCGGGGTGAATGAGCAGTTCTTC. This sequence encodes CASSAGTSGVNEQFF.

Notes on this clone: The sample carries other DNA sequences with the same CDR3. The V gene is TRBV6-5, the J gene TRBJ1-5; D not resolved. The V end was cut by 0 bases, the J end by 2 bases, with 5 bases between. This CDR3 has 14 residues. Germline V gene sequence: CDR1 MNHEY, CDR2 SVGAGI. This CDR3 reads CASSYSAGNQPQHF. The DNA of the CDR3 is TGTGCCAGCAGTTACTCGGCCGGCAATCAGCCCCAGCATTTT.

The V and J genes are TRBV24-1 and TRBJ1-5; TRBD1 might be the D (6 bases). The germline CDR1 and CDR2 sequences are KGHDR and SFDVKD. The CDR3 sequence is 17 residues long. V was cut by 3 bases and J by 0 bases, with 14 bases left in between. CDR3 region: CATSDPRTDYSNQPQHF. The CDR3 coding sequence is TGTGCCACCAGTGATCCCAGGACAGATTATAGCAATCAGCCCCAGCATTTT.

CDR3 DNA: TGTGCCGCAGCTCGCAGCGAACCCCTCGAAAAACTGTTTTTT. Amino acids: CAAARSEPLEKLFF. J is TRBJ1-4 and V is TRBV2; no reliable D call. CDR3 length: 14 residues. Germline CDR1 reads SNHLY; CDR2 reads FYNNEI. The V and J ends lost 11 bases and 8 bases respectively, with 21 bases between them.

The chain joins TRBV5-1 to TRBJ2-2; 9 bases match TRBD2. Per germline, CDR1 SGHRS and CDR2 YFSETQ. The J segment lost 5 bases and the V segment lost 3 bases, leaving 5 bases of the junction unmatched. The CDR3 runs 15 residues. The DNA for the CDR3 is TGCGCCAGCAGCTCCCAGCGGGAGGCGACCGGGGAGCTGTTTTTT. It yields the protein CASSSQREATGELFF.

The chain employs TRBV11-2 and TRBJ2-1; D is unresolved. Germline CDR1 reads SGHAT; CDR2 reads FQNNGV. Trimming took 5 bases from V and 6 from J, leaving 20 bases between them. The CDR3 contains 16 residues. The CDR3 reads CASSAINSRLGNEQFF. CDR3 sequence (DNA): TGTGCCAGCAGCGCTATAAACTCGCGCCTTGGCAATGAGCAGTTCTTC.

V is TRBV4-2 and J is TRBJ2-1, with TRBD2 matching over 14 bases. Germline V gene lookup returns CDR1 LGHNA and CDR2 YNFKEQ. This CDR3 spans 18 amino acids. J lost 6 bases, V lost 6 bases, and 13 bases had no gene match. The CDR3 spells CASSLGQGLAGVFNEQFF. In DNA, the CDR3 is TGTGCCAGCAGTCTTGGACAGGGACTAGCGGGAGTTTTCAATGAGCAGTTCTTC.

The chain links TRBV3-1 (or the pseudogene TRBV3-2) to TRBJ1-2; D possibly corresponds to TRBD1 (5 bases). The germline V gene encodes CDR1 LGHDT and CDR2 YNNKEL (reference sequence). Deletions cut 4 bases from V and 5 bases from J, with 23 bases between. The CDR3 covers 17 residues. CDR3 residues: CASSPSGQGPVPYGYTF. The CDR3 bases are TGTGCCAGCAGCCCGTCCGGGCAGGGCCCCGTACCATATGGCTACACCTTC.

This clone showed up just once. V gene TRBV18 combines with J gene TRBJ2-2; 8 nucleotides match TRBD1. This CDR3 has 16 amino acids. Germline V lookup: CDR1 KGHSH, CDR2 LQKENI. With V trimmed by 3 bases and J by 1 base, 4 bases remained unmatched. The CDR3 protein is CASSPLTGENTGELFF. The CDR3 DNA follows: TGTGCCAGCTCACCGCTGACAGGGGAGAACACCGGGGAGCTGTTTTTT.

This clone has more than one count but fewer than ten. The chain employs TRBV27 and TRBJ2-7; a possible D gene is TRBD2 (6 bases). Trimming left V 7 bases short and J 4 bases short, with 17 bases between. CDR3 length: 14 residues. Germline V lookup: CDR1 MNHEY, CDR2 SMNVEV (reference sequence). Written as DNA, the CDR3 is TGTGCCAGCAAGGGAGGCAGGGACCGGTACGAGCAGTACTTC. Amino acid sequence: CASKGGRDRYEQYF.

This clone has a handful of counts. In DNA, the CDR3 is TGCAGCGTTTCTGCGGAGAGAAGCACAGATACGCAGTATTTT. Translated, it gives CSVSAERSTDTQYF. The V call is TRBV29-1, the J call TRBJ2-3; D is unresolved. The CDR3 is 14 residues long. Germline lookup yields CDR1 SQVTM and CDR2 ANQGSEA. V was trimmed by 5 bases and J by 0 bases, leaving 12 bases between them.

The rearrangement uses TRBV19 and TRBJ1-1; D not resolved. The V gene lost 7 bases and the J gene lost 0 bases, with 9 bases spanning the gap. The CDR3 totals 13 residues. Germline V gene sequence: CDR1 LNHDA, CDR2 SQIVND (reference sequence). The CDR3 nucleotides read TGTGCCAGTACAGGATGGATGAACACTGAAGCTTTCTTT. Its translation is CASTGWMNTEAFF. The full variable domain, rest sourced from reference TRBV19 and TRBJ1-1, is DGGITQSPKYLFRKEGQNVTLSCEQNLNHDAMYWYRQDPGQGLRLIYYSQIVNDFQKGDIAEGYSVSREKKESFPLTVTSAQKNPTAFYLCASTGWMNTEAFFGQGTRLTVV.

The chain recombines TRBV24-1 with TRBJ2-7, with D perhaps matching TRBD2 (6 bases). Trimming took off 1 base at V and 5 bases at J, with 14 bases between the two ends. The germline V gene encodes CDR1 KGHDR and CDR2 SFDVKD. This CDR3 contains 15 residues. The CDR3 bases are TGTGCCACCAGTGATTTCATTAGCGGCCGTAACGAGCAGTACTTC. Translating it yields CATSDFISGRNEQYF.

In regard to this clone: Mismatch with germline at one junction end may stem from a read error. V gene TRBV12-3 or TRBV12-4 combines with J gene TRBJ2-7, with TRBD1 matching 9 bases. The CDR3 length is 13 residues. The CDR3 sequence is CASSPLTGGERWF. DNA for the CDR3: TGTGCCAGCAGCCCCCTCACAGGGGGCGAGAGGTGGTTC.

V and J are TRBV27 and TRBJ2-1; D is undetermined. CDR1 is MNHEY and CDR2 is SMNVEV in the germline V gene (reference sequence). There are 14 residues in the CDR3. The V end was cut by 1 base, the J end by 3 bases, with 7 bases between. The CDR3 sequence: CASSLYQFYNEQFF. Here the CDR3 DNA reads TGTGCCAGCAGTTTATACCAGTTCTACAATGAGCAGTTCTTC.

This rearrangement joins TRBV6-6 to TRBJ2-1, with 10 nucleotides matching TRBD1. Germline V gene data show CDR1 as MNHNY and CDR2 as SVGAGI (reference sequence). The CDR3 extends over 15 amino acids. The V and J ends lost 6 bases and 3 bases, in that order; junction bases with no gene match: 5. The CDR3 DNA reads TGTGCCAGCAGCACCCGGGACAGGGGCTACAATGAGCAGTTCTTC. Protein sequence: CASSTRDRGYNEQFF.

The J gene is TRBJ1-5, the V gene TRBV7-2; D unresolved. CDR3 length equals 15 residues. The germline V gene has CDR1 SGHTA and CDR2 FQGNSA. V lost 1 base to trimming and J lost 6 bases, with 13 bases between them. The CDR3 DNA reads as TGTGCCAGCAGCTTAGATGGTTGGGGAGCTCAGCCCCAGCATTTT. Its protein product is CASSLDGWGAQPQHF.